The rows below give T cell receptor beta chains drawn from one sample of a study of cytotoxic CD8 clonotypes in ibrutinib-treated CLL. Method: immunoSEQ multiplex PCR; TCRdb's copy keeps in-frame clones and lacks some. The sample has approximately 210,000 clones, over 55% seen once. The specimen comprised PBMCs, sampled after 24 months of ibrutinib treatment. The receptors were sampled from a human donor with chronic lymphocytic leukemia. Both conserved end residues are part of each CDR3. D genes are given only for firm matches. The size field is filled for only some rows; it gives once, few, many or a size class.

>TRBV5-1|.|.|TRBJ2-7
TGCGCCAGCAGCTTTGCCCCCGGCCAATCCTACGAGCAGTACTTC
CASSFAPGQSYEQYF
>TRBV25-1|TRBD1|.|TRBJ2-2
TGTGCCAGCAGTACTCACAGGGGTGGCAACACCGGGGAGCTGTTTTTT
CASSTHRGGNTGELFF
>TRBV6-6|.|.|TRBJ1-1
TGTGCCAGCAGTAACTCCAGGGGCACTGAAGCTTTCTTT
CASSNSRGTEAFF
>TRBV11-2|.|.|TRBJ1-1
TGTGCCAGCAGCCCCGGGACATGGGGGACTGAAGCTTTCTTT
CASSPGTWGTEAFF
>TRBV6-5|TRBD1|.|TRBJ2-7
TGTGCCAGCAGTTACCGGGACAGCACATACTACGAGCAGTACTTC
CASSYRDSTYYEQYF
>TRBV19|.|.|TRBJ2-5
TGTGCCAGTAGTACCACAGAGTACCAAGAGACCCAGTACTTC
CASSTTEYQETQYF
>TRBV5-1|TRBD1|.|TRBJ2-2
TGCGCCAGCAGCTTTTTGACAGGGGGCGCTTTCACCGGGGAGCTGTTTTTT
CASSFLTGGAFTGELFF
>TRBV4-1|TRBD2|.|TRBJ2-5
TGCGCCAGCAGCCAAGGACTAGCGGGAGTTGGCATGGGGGAGACCCAGTACTTC
CASSQGLAGVGMGETQYF
>TRBV15|.|once|TRBJ1-4
TGTGCCACCAGCAGAGGACCGTTACAGCTTTTT
CATSRGPLQLF
>TRBV5-4|TRBD1|.|TRBJ1-2
TGTGCCAGCAGCTTGGCCGGGACAGGGGGCGCTGGCTATGGCTACACCTTC
CASSLAGTGGAGYGYTF
>TRBV18|.|.|TRBJ1-2
TGTGCCAGCTCTCCCACCACTTCAGGGAGCGAGGGCTACACCTTC
CASSPTTSGSEGYTF
>TRBV7-8|.|.|TRBJ2-7
TGTGCCAGCAGCACCCCGAGGGTGTGGGAGGCTAGGGAGCAGTACTTC
CASSTPRVWEAREQYF
>TRBV18|.|.|TRBJ1-2
TGTGCCAGCTCACCTCGGACGAACATGGGCCTTAATGGCTACACCTTC
CASSPRTNMGLNGYTF
>TRBV5-4|.|.|TRBJ2-2
TGTGCCAGCAGCGGCTTCAGGGTGGACACCGGGGAGCTGTTTTTT
CASSGFRVDTGELFF
>TRBV27|.|.|TRBJ2-3
TGTGCCAGCAGTCGGGGAGATACGCAGTATTTT
CASSRGDTQYF
>TRBV15|.|.|TRBJ1-5
TGTGCCACCAGCAGAGACAGCGAACAGCCCCAGCATTTT
CATSRDSEQPQHF
>TRBV19|.|.|TRBJ1-1
TGTGCCAGTAGTACTCAGACAGGAGGTTCCGCTTTCTTT
CASSTQTGGSAFF
>TRBV29-1|.|.|TRBJ2-1
TGCAGCGTTGAAGAGCCGAGCGGTGGAGACGGTGAGCAGTTCTTC
CSVEEPSGGDGEQFF
>TRBV7-9|.|.|TRBJ1-6
TGTGCCAGCAGCTTAGTGGGTAATTCACCCCTCCACTTT
CASSLVGNSPLHF
>TRBV5-6|TRBD1|.|TRBJ1-4
TGTGCCAGCAGCTTCCTCGGACAGGCAGGGTTGTTCTCTGAAAAACTGTTTTTT
CASSFLGQAGLFSEKLFF
>TRBV29-1|.|few|TRBJ1-2
TGCAGCTGCTACCAAACTAACTATGGCTACACCTTC
CSCYQTNYGYTF
>TRBV7-2|TRBD2|.|TRBJ2-5
TGTGCCAGCAGCCTGGGACTAGCTTTATGGGGACGGTATGAGACCCAGTACTTC
CASSLGLALWGRYETQYF
>TRBV5-1|TRBD2|.|TRBJ2-1
TGCGCCAGCAGCTTGGACCTAGCGGTCAATGAGCAGTTCTTC
CASSLDLAVNEQFF
>TRBV28|.|few|TRBJ1-5
TGTGCCAGCAGTTTGAGGTTGCAGCCCCAGCATTTT
CASSLRLQPQHF
>TRBV5-1|.|.|TRBJ2-3
TGCGCCAGCAGCCCTGACCTAGCGATTAGCACAGATACGCAGTATTTT
CASSPDLAISTDTQYF
>TRBV5-1|TRBD2|.|TRBJ2-5
TGCGCCAGCAGCTTGGATTCTACTAGCGGTAAAGAGACCCAGTACTTC
CASSLDSTSGKETQYF
>TRBV19|.|.|TRBJ1-2
TGTGCCAGTAGTATTGTGCCAGAGACTAACTATGGCTACACCTTC
CASSIVPETNYGYTF
>TRBV27|.|.|TRBJ2-5
TGTGCCAGCAGCCAGATGGCGTGGGAGACCCAGTACTTC
CASSQMAWETQYF
>TRBV19|TRBD1|.|TRBJ1-1
TGTGCCAGTAGGGTTTGGACAGGGATGAACACTGAAGCTTTCTTT
CASRVWTGMNTEAFF
>TRBV7-8|.|.|TRBJ2-7
TGTGCCAGCAGCTTATATAACGAGCAGTACTTC
CASSLYNEQYF
>TRBV12-5|TRBD2|.|TRBJ2-3
TGTGCTAGTGGTTCGGGACAGTATAGCGGGGGTAGCACAGATACGCAGTATTTT
CASGSGQYSGGSTDTQYF
>TRBV7-2|.|few|TRBJ2-5
TGTGCCAGCAGCTTACTCAGAGGGCCCCAAGAGACCCAGTACTTC
CASSLLRGPQETQYF